This T cell receptor beta chain was obtained from a study of blood T cells in healthy people across ages. As to this clonotype: Its antigen is undetermined.

Roughly 10 milliliters of peripheral blood were drawn from each donor. General study points: Observed TCR beta diversity showed a strong correlation with the percentage of naive T cells as measured by flow cytometry.

V was shortened by 1 base and J by 5 bases, with 8 bases between the two germline ends. The germline CDR1 and CDR2 sequences are LGHNA and YSLEER. The CDR3 spans 14 residues. Through a sample-barcoded 5' primer and a J-beta primer mix, a second PCR was run for roughly 6 to 11 cycles. The authors tagged each cDNA molecule using a template-switch adaptor with 12 random nucleotides. Every sample returned 2.5 million or more CDR3-containing paired-end reads. Via MiXCR, TCRdb re-called the 5' RACE reads, giving one row per CDR3 protein. The data show approximately 790,000 distinct CDR3 sequences, with roughly 60% seen just once and about 27% held by the top ten.

The receptor was isolated from a young man in good health. Sequenced input: blood. The chain links TRBV4-3 to TRBJ2-2, with unresolved D. CDR3 sequence reads: CASSQGWATGELFF. The CDR3 DNA reads TGCGCCAGCAGCCAAGGTTGGGCAACCGGGGAGCTGTTTTTT.